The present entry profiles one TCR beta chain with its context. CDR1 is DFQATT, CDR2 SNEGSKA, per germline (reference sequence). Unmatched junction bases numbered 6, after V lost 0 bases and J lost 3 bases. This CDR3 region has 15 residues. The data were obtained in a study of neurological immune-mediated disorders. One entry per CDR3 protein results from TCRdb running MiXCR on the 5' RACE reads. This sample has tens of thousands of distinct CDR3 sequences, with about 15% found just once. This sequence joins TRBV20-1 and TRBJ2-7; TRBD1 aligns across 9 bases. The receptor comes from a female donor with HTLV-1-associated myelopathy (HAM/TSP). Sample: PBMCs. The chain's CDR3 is CSARDGRQGDYEQYF. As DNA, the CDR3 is TGCAGTGCTAGAGACGGAAGACAGGGGGACTACGAGCAGTACTTC.